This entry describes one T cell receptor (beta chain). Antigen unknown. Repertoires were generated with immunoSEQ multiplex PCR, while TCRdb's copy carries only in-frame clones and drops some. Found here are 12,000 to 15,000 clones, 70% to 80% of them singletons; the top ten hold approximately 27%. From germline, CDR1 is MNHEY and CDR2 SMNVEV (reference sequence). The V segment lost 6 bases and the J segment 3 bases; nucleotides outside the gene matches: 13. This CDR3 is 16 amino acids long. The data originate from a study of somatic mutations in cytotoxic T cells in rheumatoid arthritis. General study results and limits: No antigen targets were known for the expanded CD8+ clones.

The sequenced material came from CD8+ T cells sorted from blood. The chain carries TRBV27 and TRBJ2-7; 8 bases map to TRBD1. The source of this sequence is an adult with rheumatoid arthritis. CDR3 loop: CASSPGGAVVFYEQYF. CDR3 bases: TGTGCCAGCAGCCCAGGGGGCGCGGTGGTCTTCTACGAGCAGTACTTC.